A selection of T cell receptor beta chains follows, all from one sample in a study of high-grade serous ovarian cancer treatment subgroups. TCRdb keeps only in-frame clones here, not all; method: immunoSEQ multiplex PCR. Of 10,000 to 12,000 clones in the sample, over 65% were seen once. Sample: tumor tissue. These receptors all stem from a human donor with high-grade serous ovarian cancer. The CDR3 runs from the conserved cysteine through the conserved F or W. D genes are given only for firm matches. Size values are once, few and many counts, or a class for expanded clones, and some rows have none.

v_call	j_call	clone_size	d_call	cdr3_aa	cdr3_nt
TRBV19	TRBJ2-7	NA	NA	CASSRGFPAYEQYF	TGTGCCAGTAGTAGGGGATTTCCAGCCTACGAGCAGTACTTC
TRBV28	TRBJ1-1	NA	NA	CASSLYRATEAFF	TGTGCCAGCAGTTTATACAGGGCCACTGAAGCTTTCTTT
TRBV27	TRBJ2-7	NA	TRBD2	CASSLSGGRREQYF	TGTGCCAGCAGTTTATCGGGAGGGCGTCGCGAGCAGTACTTC
TRBV29-1	TRBJ2-7	NA	NA	CSVEQGHPGQYF	TGCAGCGTTGAACAGGGCCATCCTGGGCAGTACTTC
TRBV7-8	TRBJ2-3	NA	NA	CASSIPGPPDTQYF	TGTGCCAGCAGCATTCCGGGACCCCCAGATACGCAGTATTTT
TRBV27	TRBJ1-2	NA	NA	CASSPRQGIYYGYTF	TGTGCCAGCAGTCCACGTCAAGGGATCTACTATGGCTACACCTTC
TRBV28	TRBJ1-5	NA	NA	CASSPPGTYQPQHF	TGTGCCAGCAGTCCCCCAGGGACCTATCAGCCCCAGCATTTT
TRBV28	TRBJ1-5	NA	NA	CASSPPGVNQPQHF	TGTGCCAGCAGTCCACCAGGGGTAAATCAGCCCCAGCATTTT
TRBV7-9	TRBJ2-1	few	NA	CASRPSQKRDNEQFF	TGTGCCAGCCGCCCATCCCAAAAGCGGGACAATGAGCAGTTCTTC
TRBV11-2	TRBJ1-2	once	TRBD1	CASSLVPGQGGYTF	TGTGCCAGCAGCTTAGTTCCCGGACAGGGTGGCTACACCTTC
TRBV11-2	TRBJ2-7	NA	NA	CASSHEDTYEQYF	TGCGCCAGCAGCCATGAGGACACCTACGAGCAGTACTTC
TRBV7-2	TRBJ2-2	once	NA	CASRQGGTGELFF	TGTGCCAGCAGACAGGGTGGAACCGGGGAGCTGTTTTTT
TRBV2	TRBJ2-4	NA	NA	CASREMTGAKNIQYF	TGTGCCAGCAGGGAGATGACAGGAGCCAAAAACATTCAGTACTTC
TRBV11-2	TRBJ2-3	NA	NA	CASNRYLNPDSASTDTQYF	TGTGCCAGCAACCGCTACTTAAACCCTGACAGTGCTAGCACAGATACGCAGTATTTT
TRBV21-1	TRBJ2-7	NA	NA	CASTKNGEGRSPCEQYF	TGTGCCAGCACCAAAAATGGGGAGGGGAGGTCCCCGTGTGAGCAGTACTTC
TRBV5-5	TRBJ2-7	NA	NA	CASSPHPGRDEQYF	TGTGCCAGCAGCCCCCATCCAGGCAGGGACGAGCAGTACTTC